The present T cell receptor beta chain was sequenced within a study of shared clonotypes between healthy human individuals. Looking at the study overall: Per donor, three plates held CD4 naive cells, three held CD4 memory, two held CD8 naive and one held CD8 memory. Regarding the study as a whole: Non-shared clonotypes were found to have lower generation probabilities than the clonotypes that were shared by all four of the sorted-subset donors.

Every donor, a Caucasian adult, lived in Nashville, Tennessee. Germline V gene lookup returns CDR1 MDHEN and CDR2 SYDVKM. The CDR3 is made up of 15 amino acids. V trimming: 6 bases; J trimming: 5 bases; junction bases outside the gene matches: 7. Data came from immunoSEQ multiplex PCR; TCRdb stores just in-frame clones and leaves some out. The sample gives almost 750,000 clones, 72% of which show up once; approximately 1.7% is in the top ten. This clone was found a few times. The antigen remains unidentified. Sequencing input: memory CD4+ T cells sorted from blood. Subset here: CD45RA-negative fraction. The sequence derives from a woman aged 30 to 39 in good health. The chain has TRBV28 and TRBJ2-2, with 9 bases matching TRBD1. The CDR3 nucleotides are TGTGCCAGCAGCCCTGACAGGGGGTATACCGGGGAGCTGTTTTTT. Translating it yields CASSPDRGYTGELFF.